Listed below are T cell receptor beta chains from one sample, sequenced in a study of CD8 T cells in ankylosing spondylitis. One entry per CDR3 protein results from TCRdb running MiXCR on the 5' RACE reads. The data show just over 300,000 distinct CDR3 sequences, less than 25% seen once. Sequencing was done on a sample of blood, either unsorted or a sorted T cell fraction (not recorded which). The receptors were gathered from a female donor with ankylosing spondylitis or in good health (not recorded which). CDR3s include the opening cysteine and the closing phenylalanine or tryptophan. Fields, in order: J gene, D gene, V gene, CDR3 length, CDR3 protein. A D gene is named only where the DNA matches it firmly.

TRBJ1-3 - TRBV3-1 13 CASSPSIGNTIYF
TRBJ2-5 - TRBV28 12 CASSSSVGTQYF
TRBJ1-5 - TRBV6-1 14 CASRPGLLNQPQHF
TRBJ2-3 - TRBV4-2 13 CASSGRLVDTQYF
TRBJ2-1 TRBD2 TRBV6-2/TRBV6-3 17 CASTPLAGVPSYNEQFF
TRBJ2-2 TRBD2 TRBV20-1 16 CSAPGTSGLNTGELFF
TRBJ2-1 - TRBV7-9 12 CASSLALQGGFF
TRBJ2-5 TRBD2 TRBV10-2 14 CASSSGSVQETQYF
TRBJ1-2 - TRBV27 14 CASSPRNSMGGYTF
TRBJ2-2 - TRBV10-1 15 CVSSDGTMNTGELFF
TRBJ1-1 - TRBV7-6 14 CASSATGMNTEAFF
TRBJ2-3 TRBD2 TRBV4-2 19 CASSPSLAGTSGYTDTQYF
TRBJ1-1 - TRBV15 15 CATSRAGTASREAFF
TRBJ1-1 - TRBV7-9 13 CASTSQANTEAFF
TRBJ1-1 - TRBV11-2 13 CASSSGVDTEAFF
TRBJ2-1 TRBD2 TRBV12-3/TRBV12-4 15 CASTRGGRAQNEQFF
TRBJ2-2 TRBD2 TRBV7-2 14 CASYLSGRAGELFF
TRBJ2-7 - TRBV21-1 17 CASSNGYGTSGPYEQYF
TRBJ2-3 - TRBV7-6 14 CASSLREDTDTQYF
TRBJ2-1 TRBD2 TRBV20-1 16 CSARSGGRGYYNEQFF
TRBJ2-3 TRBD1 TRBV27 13 CASRPTGSDTQYF
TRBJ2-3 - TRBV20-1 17 CSARVAGGGPRTDTQYF
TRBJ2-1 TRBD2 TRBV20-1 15 CSAKPGLVTYNEQFF
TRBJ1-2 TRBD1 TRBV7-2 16 CASSFVGSGTVYGYTF
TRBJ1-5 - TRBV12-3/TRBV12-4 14 CASSQPGQGQPQHF
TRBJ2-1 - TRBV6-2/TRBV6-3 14 CASSYSNPGGEQFF
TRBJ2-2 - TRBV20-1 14 CSAEGVRNTGELFF
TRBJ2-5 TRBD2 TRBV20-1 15 CSAPRLSGRQETQYF
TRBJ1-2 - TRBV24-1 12 CATSDHTGGYTF
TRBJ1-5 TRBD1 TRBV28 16 CASSKDRSYSNQPQHF
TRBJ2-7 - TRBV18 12 CASSTGTYEQYF
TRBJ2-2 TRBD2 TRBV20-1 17 CSARSGTSGRAGGELFF
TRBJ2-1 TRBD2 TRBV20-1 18 CSATPGLTLAGAYNEQFF
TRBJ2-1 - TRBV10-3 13 CATTGGGNNEQFF
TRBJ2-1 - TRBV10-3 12 CAIRTGPNEQFF
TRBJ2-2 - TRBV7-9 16 CASSLEFLPGTGELFF
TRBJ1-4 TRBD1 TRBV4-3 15 CASSHQTGSREKLFF
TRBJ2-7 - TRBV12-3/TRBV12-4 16 CASSRAGGTGVYEQYF
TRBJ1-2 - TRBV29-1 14 CSVSPTTGDYGYTF
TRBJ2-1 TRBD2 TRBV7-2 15 CASSREGPPYNEQFF
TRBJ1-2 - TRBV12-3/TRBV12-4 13 CASSLKLFFGYTF
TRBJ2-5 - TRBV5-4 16 CASSPTFGQGGETQYF
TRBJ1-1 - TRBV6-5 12 CASSYGGTEAFF
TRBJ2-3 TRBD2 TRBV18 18 CASSPLAGTSGSTDTQYF
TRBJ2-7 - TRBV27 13 CASSPPRRTEQYF
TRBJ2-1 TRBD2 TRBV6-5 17 CASGYVGGGSSYNEQFF
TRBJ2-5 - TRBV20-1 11 CSARLTQTQYF
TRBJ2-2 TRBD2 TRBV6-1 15 CASRGGPSRSGELFF
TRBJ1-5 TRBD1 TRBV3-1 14 CASSQTGGNQPQHF
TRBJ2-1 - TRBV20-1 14 CSAGRDLLYNEQFF
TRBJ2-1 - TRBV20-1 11 CSARDLSEQFF
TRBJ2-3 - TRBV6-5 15 CASSYGSYRTDTQYF
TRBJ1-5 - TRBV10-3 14 CAASEAGRGQPQHF
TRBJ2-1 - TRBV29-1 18 CSVDGRDMGRGAYNEQFF
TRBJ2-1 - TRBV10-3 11 CAISSTGEQFF
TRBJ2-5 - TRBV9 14 CASSPRVSQETQYF
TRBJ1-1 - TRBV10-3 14 CAISGGQMNTEAFF
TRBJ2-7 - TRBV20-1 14 CSAPFRNRPYEQYF
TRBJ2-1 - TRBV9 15 CASSVLAQGVNEQFF
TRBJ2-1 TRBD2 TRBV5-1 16 CASSLGGTAGVNEQFF